Listed below are T cell receptor beta chains from one sample, sequenced in a study of T-cell memory formation after mild COVID-19. TCRdb processed the 5' RACE reads anew with MiXCR; each CDR3 protein has one entry. The table has about 140,000 distinct CDR3 sequences, 11% to 15% seen once. The sample was PBMCs or a T cell subset sorted from them (not recorded which). These receptors came from an adult woman who had mild COVID-19 (a few samples of this study predate the infection). Cell type and time point are not known. The CDR3 runs from the conserved cysteine through the conserved F or W. Each record gives: D gene, clone size, V gene, J gene, CDR3 DNA, CDR3 protein. A D gene is named only where the DNA matches it firmly. Some rows have no size entry. The others give once, few or many, or a class for an expanded clone.

D: TRBD1
size: NA
V: TRBV6-2/TRBV6-3
J: TRBJ1-1
DNA: TGTGCCAGCAGTTACTGGACAGGGAGGACTGAAGCTTTCTTT
CDR3: CASSYWTGRTEAFF

D: TRBD2
size: NA
V: TRBV24-1
J: TRBJ2-3
DNA: TGTGCCACCAGTGAGGATACTAGCGGGAGAGATACGCAGTATTTT
CDR3: CATSEDTSGRDTQYF

D: NA
size: NA
V: TRBV3-1
J: TRBJ1-2
DNA: TGTGCCAGCAGCCCGGCGAGTGGCCGCCCTAACTATGGCTACACCTTC
CDR3: CASSPASGRPNYGYTF

D: TRBD2
size: few
V: TRBV20-1
J: TRBJ2-3
DNA: TGCAGTGCTAGACCCAGCGGGGGGGCCACGGCTCGTGATACGCAGTATTTT
CDR3: CSARPSGGATARDTQYF

D: NA
size: NA
V: TRBV6-5
J: TRBJ2-1
DNA: TGTGCCAGCAGCTACGGCAACACCTACAATGAGCAGTTCTTC
CDR3: CASSYGNTYNEQFF

D: TRBD2
size: many
V: TRBV7-6
J: TRBJ2-1
DNA: TGTGCCAGCAGCTTATCGAGCGGGGGCGGCCTGTTCTTC
CDR3: CASSLSSGGGLFF

D: NA
size: few
V: TRBV7-9
J: TRBJ2-5
DNA: TGTGCCAGCAGCCCCTCAGGGAACCAAGAGACCCAGTACTTC
CDR3: CASSPSGNQETQYF

D: NA
size: few
V: TRBV6-2/TRBV6-3
J: TRBJ2-5
DNA: TGTGCCAGCAGCAGCGCTATAGAGACCCAGTACTTC
CDR3: CASSSAIETQYF

D: TRBD1
size: NA
V: TRBV19
J: TRBJ2-7
DNA: TGTGCCAGTGGGGACAGCTCCTACGAGCAGTACTTC
CDR3: CASGDSSYEQYF

D: NA
size: NA
V: TRBV30
J: TRBJ2-7
DNA: TGTGCCTGGAGTGCTACAGGCGAGCCGGGCTACGAGCAGTACTTC
CDR3: CAWSATGEPGYEQYF

D: NA
size: NA
V: TRBV2
J: TRBJ2-1
DNA: TGTGCCACCGAATCCGGACTTCATCGTGAGCAGTTCTTC
CDR3: CATESGLHREQFF

D: NA
size: few
V: TRBV4-1
J: TRBJ2-2
DNA: TGCGCCAGCAGCCAAGTGGGGGTTGCTGGAGCGATTGGTACCGGGGAGCTGTTTTTT
CDR3: CASSQVGVAGAIGTGELFF

D: NA
size: many
V: TRBV6-5
J: TRBJ1-2
DNA: TGTGCCAGCAGTGCCTCCGGCCCCGTGGGCGGCTACACCTTC
CDR3: CASSASGPVGGYTF

D: NA
size: many
V: TRBV9
J: TRBJ2-1
DNA: TGTGCCAGCAGCGTAAGTGGGGTCAATGAGCAGTTCTTC
CDR3: CASSVSGVNEQFF

D: TRBD1
size: NA
V: TRBV7-9
J: TRBJ1-2
DNA: TGTGCCAGCAGCTTACCCCGGGACAGGGACTATGGCTACACCTTC
CDR3: CASSLPRDRDYGYTF

D: NA
size: few
V: TRBV7-9
J: TRBJ2-1
DNA: TGTGCCAGCCCCCTTCCTATTGGTGAGCAGTTCTTC
CDR3: CASPLPIGEQFF

D: NA
size: once
V: TRBV7-9
J: TRBJ1-1
DNA: TGTGCCAGCAGGCGGGGAGACATGACTGAAGCTTTCTTT
CDR3: CASRRGDMTEAFF

D: NA
size: NA
V: TRBV10-3
J: TRBJ2-1
DNA: TGTGCCATCAGTGAGTCTTTGGGGGGGCTTTCCGATGAGCAGTTCTTC
CDR3: CAISESLGGLSDEQFF

D: NA
size: NA
V: TRBV4-3
J: TRBJ1-5
DNA: TGCGCCAGCAGCCAAGATTGGTATCAGCCCCAGCATTTT
CDR3: CASSQDWYQPQHF

D: TRBD1
size: few
V: TRBV7-2
J: TRBJ1-1
DNA: TGTGCCAGCACCCCTCTTGAGGGGGCAGGAAAAGCTTTCTTT
CDR3: CASTPLEGAGKAFF

D: NA
size: NA
V: TRBV20-1
J: TRBJ2-5
DNA: TGCAGTGCTAGAGATGGGGGCCCTCTCGAGACCCAGTACTTC
CDR3: CSARDGGPLETQYF

D: NA
size: few
V: TRBV12-3/TRBV12-4
J: TRBJ1-1
DNA: TGTGCCAGCAGTTTAGTTGATTCGGGGGTCACTGAAGCTTTCTTT
CDR3: CASSLVDSGVTEAFF

D: TRBD1
size: NA
V: TRBV12-3/TRBV12-4
J: TRBJ2-7
DNA: TGTGCCAGCAGCCTGACAGGGGCAAACGAGCAGTACTTC
CDR3: CASSLTGANEQYF

D: TRBD1
size: NA
V: TRBV12-3/TRBV12-4
J: TRBJ1-3
DNA: TGTGCCAGCAGTTCCACCCCGAACAGGGGCGGAAACACCATATATTTT
CDR3: CASSSTPNRGGNTIYF

D: NA
size: NA
V: TRBV6-2/TRBV6-3
J: TRBJ1-5
DNA: TGTGCCAGCAGTTACTCGGCGGGGCCCCAGCCCCAGCATTTT
CDR3: CASSYSAGPQPQHF

D: NA
size: few
V: TRBV12-3/TRBV12-4
J: TRBJ1-1
DNA: TGTGCCAGCAGTAAGGACAACGCAGCTTTCTTT
CDR3: CASSKDNAAFF

D: TRBD2
size: few
V: TRBV20-1
J: TRBJ2-1
DNA: TGCAGTGCTAGAGCGGCTAGCGGGAGGGCGGGCAATGAGCAGTTCTTC
CDR3: CSARAASGRAGNEQFF

D: NA
size: few
V: TRBV5-1
J: TRBJ1-1
DNA: TGCGCCAGCAGCTTCCCCGACGGGAACACTGAAGCTTTCTTT
CDR3: CASSFPDGNTEAFF

D: NA
size: few
V: TRBV21-1
J: TRBJ2-7
DNA: TGTGCCAGCAGCACCGGGACAGGGCAGAGTGTCCACGAGCAGTACTTC
CDR3: CASSTGTGQSVHEQYF

D: NA
size: NA
V: TRBV4-3
J: TRBJ2-7
DNA: TGCGCCAGCAGCCAAGCGCAGGGCCACGAGCAGTACTTC
CDR3: CASSQAQGHEQYF

D: TRBD1
size: many
V: TRBV7-8
J: TRBJ2-7
DNA: TGTGCCAGCAGCAACCCCGGACAGGGGGCCACCTACGAGCAGTACTTC
CDR3: CASSNPGQGATYEQYF

D: TRBD1
size: many
V: TRBV5-1
J: TRBJ2-3
DNA: TGCGCCAGCAGCGACGGGACAGGGCAGGGAGATACGCAGTATTTT
CDR3: CASSDGTGQGDTQYF

D: TRBD2
size: few
V: TRBV2
J: TRBJ2-5
DNA: TGTGCCAGCAGTGACGGGGGGGCCCAAGAGACCCAGTACTTC
CDR3: CASSDGGAQETQYF

D: NA
size: NA
V: TRBV6-5
J: TRBJ2-1
DNA: TGTGCCAGCAGCTCGGGGAGCTACAATGAGCAGTTCTTC
CDR3: CASSSGSYNEQFF

D: TRBD1
size: few
V: TRBV5-1
J: TRBJ1-2
DNA: TGCGCCAGCAGCCCGGAGGGGACAGGGAGAAACTATGGCTACACCTTC
CDR3: CASSPEGTGRNYGYTF

D: NA
size: NA
V: TRBV29-1
J: TRBJ2-5
DNA: TGCAGCGTTGGGGGGGACGGGGTGATCTCTGGGACCCAGTACTTC
CDR3: CSVGGDGVISGTQYF

D: NA
size: NA
V: TRBV20-1
J: TRBJ2-1
DNA: TGCAGTGCTAGAGATGAGGCGATCCCATATGGTAATGAGCAGTTCTTC
CDR3: CSARDEAIPYGNEQFF

D: NA
size: NA
V: TRBV21-1
J: TRBJ2-7
DNA: TGTGCCAGCAGCTCTTATAGAGGAGAGCAGTACTTC
CDR3: CASSSYRGEQYF

D: TRBD1
size: NA
V: TRBV5-1
J: TRBJ2-1
DNA: TGCGCCAGCAGCTCCGAGTGGGGACAGTTTTACAATGAGCAGTTCTTC
CDR3: CASSSEWGQFYNEQFF

D: TRBD2
size: NA
V: TRBV29-1
J: TRBJ2-1
DNA: TGCAGCGGGAGCGGAGGGACTAGCGGGATCTCCTACAATGAGCAGTTCTTC
CDR3: CSGSGGTSGISYNEQFF

D: NA
size: many
V: TRBV6-5
J: TRBJ2-1
DNA: TGTGCCAGCAACCTTGGCGGGGTCCAGGGTGAGCAGTTCTTC
CDR3: CASNLGGVQGEQFF

D: TRBD2
size: few
V: TRBV11-3
J: TRBJ2-1
DNA: TGTGCCAGCAGCGTTCTAGCGGATGAGCAGTTCTTC
CDR3: CASSVLADEQFF

D: NA
size: NA
V: TRBV9
J: TRBJ2-1
DNA: TGTGCCAGCAGCGTAGGAATCCGTGTGGGCTCCTACAATGAGCAGTTCTTC
CDR3: CASSVGIRVGSYNEQFF

D: NA
size: few
V: TRBV5-5
J: TRBJ2-7
DNA: TGTGCCAGCAACATCTATACCGGGACAACCTACGAGCAGTACTTC
CDR3: CASNIYTGTTYEQYF

D: TRBD1
size: many
V: TRBV4-3
J: TRBJ2-7
DNA: TGCGCCAGCAGCCATTCTGCGACAGGGGAAACCTACGAGCAGTACTTC
CDR3: CASSHSATGETYEQYF

D: NA
size: few
V: TRBV27
J: TRBJ1-2
DNA: TGTGCCAGCAGTTTGGTTGGTGCAGACCCTAGATGGGGCTACACCTTC
CDR3: CASSLVGADPRWGYTF

D: NA
size: few
V: TRBV12-3/TRBV12-4
J: TRBJ2-5
DNA: TGTGCCAGCAGCCGACCCGGACCGAGCCAAGAGACCCAGTACTTC
CDR3: CASSRPGPSQETQYF

D: NA
size: NA
V: TRBV2
J: TRBJ1-1
DNA: TGTGCCAGCAGCGACACCGGCGATACTGAAGCTTTCTTT
CDR3: CASSDTGDTEAFF

D: TRBD2
size: NA
V: TRBV7-2
J: TRBJ2-1
DNA: TGTGCCAGCAGCCCTAATGCGGGAGGGCCTGGTGAGCAGTTCTTC
CDR3: CASSPNAGGPGEQFF

D: NA
size: NA
V: TRBV12-3/TRBV12-4
J: TRBJ2-3
DNA: TGTGCCAGCAGTCGGACTGGGCTTTCCACAGATACGCAGTATTTT
CDR3: CASSRTGLSTDTQYF

D: NA
size: NA
V: TRBV18
J: TRBJ2-5
DNA: TGTGCCAGCTCACCTGGGACGCACCTCAGAGAGACCCAGTACTTC
CDR3: CASSPGTHLRETQYF

D: NA
size: NA
V: TRBV4-1
J: TRBJ2-7
DNA: TGCGCCAGCAGCCAAGCTAAACAGGGATCCTACGAGCAGTACTTC
CDR3: CASSQAKQGSYEQYF